Detailed here is one T cell receptor (beta chain). Its antigen is as yet unknown. The entry originates in a study of cytomegalovirus exposure and HLA in healthy donors. Study-level results: Generally TCR sequences proved uncommon, though certain public TCRs appeared in numerous donors. It emerged from a later analysis that several of the most significant clusters appeared to be linked to common viral pathogens. Fewer N-insertions (relative to the approximately 670-donor mean) were reportedly seen in an Asian-associated ancestry cluster in a later analysis. Information on immune exposure was restricted to one variable (CMV serostatus).

The V and J ends lost 2 bases and 7 bases, in that order; junction bases with no gene match: 10. The CDR3 has 16 amino acids. Germline loops: CDR1 ENHRY, CDR2 SYGVKD. The PCR had 60 Vbeta and 13 Jbeta primers. Assay used: immunoSEQ multiplex PCR; TCRdb lists only in-frame clones, some missing. The data contain around 150,000 clones, around 79% of them singletons. The TCR originated in a middle-aged man in good health and CMV-seropositive. V usage is TRBV10-3 and J usage is TRBJ2-1, with 8 bases that match TRBD1. Sequencing was done on a sample of PBMCs. The DNA of the CDR3 is TGTGCCATCAGTGAGCCGCGACAGGGGTCAGGGAATGAGCAGTTCTTC. It encodes CAISEPRQGSGNEQFF.